This TCR beta chain was sequenced during a study of cytomegalovirus exposure and HLA in healthy donors. Findings and caveats of the study: HLA alleles were associated with 15,000 to 20,000 TCR beta sequences in a later analysis at 0.05 false discovery rate. Reported results showed that the classifier diagnosed cytomegalovirus status with high specificity and sensitivity.

The PCR used 60 Vbeta and 13 Jbeta primers. Some clones are missing from TCRdb's copy, which holds only in-frame ones; the method was immunoSEQ multiplex PCR. This sample has roughly 81,000 clones, with about 80% found just once. The V and J ends lost 8 bases and 7 bases respectively, with 15 bases between them. Germline values: CDR1 SQVTM, CDR2 ANQGSEA. CDR3 length equals 12 residues. About this clone: The target antigen is unknown.

The source of this sequence is a man aged 30-40 years in good health and CMV-seronegative. The sample comprised PBMCs. The genes are TRBV29-1 and TRBJ2-1, with D perhaps TRBD2 (6 bases). The CDR3 loop is CSPKRAGNEQFF. The CDR3 bases are TGCAGCCCCAAGCGGGCGGGGAATGAGCAGTTCTTC.